This TCR beta chain is drawn from a study of blood T cells in healthy people across ages. The authors ran a second PCR of about 7 to 12 cycles using a sample-barcoded 5' primer and a J-beta primer mix. TCRdb ran MiXCR on the 5' RACE reads and lists one entry per CDR3 protein. The sample lists approximately 1.5 million distinct CDR3 sequences, about 31% seen once, with roughly 12% in the top ten. About this clonotype itself: Its target is not known.

Overall study findings and caveats: Estimated diversity that came from one million T cells was considered an underestimate. Strong correlation existed between TCR beta diversity and naive T cell percentage. Among T cells, TCR beta diversity per million cells dropped roughly linearly as age rose.

In germline, CDR1 is SGHDT, CDR2 YYEEEE. V was clipped by 2 bases and J by 10 bases; unmatched bases: 9. The CDR3 loop spans 15 amino acids. The sequenced sample was blood. The receptor was derived from a woman younger than 45 in good health. The chain recombines TRBV5-6 with TRBJ2-1, with 10 nucleotides matching TRBD2. In DNA, the CDR3 is TGTGCCAGCAGCTTTTTTACTAGCGGGAAGACCGAGCAGTTCTTC. This gives the protein CASSFFTSGKTEQFF.